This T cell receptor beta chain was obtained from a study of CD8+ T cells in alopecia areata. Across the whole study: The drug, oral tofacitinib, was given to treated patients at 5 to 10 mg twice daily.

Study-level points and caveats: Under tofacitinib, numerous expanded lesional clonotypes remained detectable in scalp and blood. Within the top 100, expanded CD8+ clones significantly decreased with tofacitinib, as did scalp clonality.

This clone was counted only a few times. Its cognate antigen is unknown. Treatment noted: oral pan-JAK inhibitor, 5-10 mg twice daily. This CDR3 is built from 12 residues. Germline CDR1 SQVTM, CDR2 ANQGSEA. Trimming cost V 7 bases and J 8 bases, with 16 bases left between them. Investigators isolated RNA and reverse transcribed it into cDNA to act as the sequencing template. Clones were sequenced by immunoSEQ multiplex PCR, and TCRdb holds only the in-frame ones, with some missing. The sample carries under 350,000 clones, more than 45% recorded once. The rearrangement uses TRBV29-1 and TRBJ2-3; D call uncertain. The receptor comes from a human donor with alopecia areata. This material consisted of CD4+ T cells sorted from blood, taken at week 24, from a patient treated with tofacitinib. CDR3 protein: CSGGPSSGTQYF. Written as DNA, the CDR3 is TGCAGCGGTGGACCGAGCTCGGGTACGCAGTATTTT.